This T cell receptor (beta chain) appears in the sequencing data of a study of shared clonotypes between healthy human individuals. Germline CDR1 reads KGHSH; CDR2 reads LQKENI. The junction had 7 bases not matched to a gene; V was cut back by 1 base and J by 16 bases. The CDR3 spans 12 residues. The donors, healthy adults who were HIV-negative, had experienced no recent acute infections or vaccinations. Every immunoSEQ plate was one replicate of a subset's evenly spread DNA. The method was immunoSEQ multiplex PCR; TCRdb's version includes in-frame clones alone and lacks a portion of them. The data show 1.4 million to 1.5 million clones, roughly 96% seen once. General study findings and limits: For sorted subsets, rarefaction showed incomplete sequencing despite large depth. Shared clonotypes across all four donors exceeded non-shared ones in generation probability.

A remark on this clone: Antigen specificity is unknown.

This TCR was recovered from a man aged 25 to 40 in good health. This sequence joins TRBV18 and TRBJ2-1; 7 nucleotides align to TRBD1. Sequences were obtained from naive CD4+ T cells sorted from blood. Subset specified: CD45RA+ positively selected. The CDR3 spells CASSPLAGGGFF. In DNA form, the CDR3 reads TGTGCCAGCTCACCACTGGCAGGGGGTGGATTCTTC.